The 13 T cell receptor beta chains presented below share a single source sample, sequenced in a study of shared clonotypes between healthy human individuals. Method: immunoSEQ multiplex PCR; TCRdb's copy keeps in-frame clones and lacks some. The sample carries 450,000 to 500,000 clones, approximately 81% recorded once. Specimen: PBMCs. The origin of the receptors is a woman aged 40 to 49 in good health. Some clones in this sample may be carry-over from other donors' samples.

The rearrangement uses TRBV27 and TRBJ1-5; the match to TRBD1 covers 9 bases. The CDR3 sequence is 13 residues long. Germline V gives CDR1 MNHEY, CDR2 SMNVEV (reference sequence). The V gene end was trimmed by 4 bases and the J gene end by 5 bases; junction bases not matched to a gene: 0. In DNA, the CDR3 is TGTGCCAGCAGTTACAGGGGGCATCAGCCCCAGCATTTT. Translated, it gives CASSYRGHQPQHF.

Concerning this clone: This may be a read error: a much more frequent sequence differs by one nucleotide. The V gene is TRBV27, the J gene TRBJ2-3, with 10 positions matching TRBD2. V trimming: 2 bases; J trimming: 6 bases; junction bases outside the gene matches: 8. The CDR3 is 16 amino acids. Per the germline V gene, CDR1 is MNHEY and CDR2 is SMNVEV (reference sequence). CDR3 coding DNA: TGTGCCAGCAGTTTAAGAGCGGGAGGGCCATGTGATACGCAGTATTTT. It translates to CASSLRAGGPCDTQYF.

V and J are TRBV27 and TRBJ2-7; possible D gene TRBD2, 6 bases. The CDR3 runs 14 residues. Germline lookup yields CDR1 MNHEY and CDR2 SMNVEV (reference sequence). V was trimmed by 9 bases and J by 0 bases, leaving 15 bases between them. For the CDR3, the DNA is TGTGCCAGTGGGGAACTAGCAAGCTCCTACGAGCAGTACTTC. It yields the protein CASGELASSYEQYF.

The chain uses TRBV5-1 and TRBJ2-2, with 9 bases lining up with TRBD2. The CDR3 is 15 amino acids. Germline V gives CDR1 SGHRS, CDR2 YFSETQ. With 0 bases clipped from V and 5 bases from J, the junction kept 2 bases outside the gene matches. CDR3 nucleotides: TGCGCCAGCAGCTTGGGACTAGCGGAAACCGGGGAGCTGTTTTTT. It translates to CASSLGLAETGELFF.

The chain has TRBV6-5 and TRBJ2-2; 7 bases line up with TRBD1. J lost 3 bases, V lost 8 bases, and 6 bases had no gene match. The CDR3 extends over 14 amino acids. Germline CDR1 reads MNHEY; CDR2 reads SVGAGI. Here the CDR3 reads CASRGQGDTGELFF. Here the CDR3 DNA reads TGTGCCAGCCGAGGGCAGGGGGACACCGGGGAGCTGTTTTTT.

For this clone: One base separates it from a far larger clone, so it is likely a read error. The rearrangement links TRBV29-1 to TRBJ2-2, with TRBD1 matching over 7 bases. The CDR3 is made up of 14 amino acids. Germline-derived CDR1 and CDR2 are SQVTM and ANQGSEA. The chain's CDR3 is CSVVRTGNIGELFF. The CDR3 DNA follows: TGCAGCGTTGTTAGGACAGGAAACATCGGGGAGCTGTTTTTT.

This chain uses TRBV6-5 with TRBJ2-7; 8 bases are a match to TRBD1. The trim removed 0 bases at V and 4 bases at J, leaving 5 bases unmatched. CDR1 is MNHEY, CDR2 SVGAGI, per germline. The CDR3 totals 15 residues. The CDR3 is CASSYSDRGGYEQYF. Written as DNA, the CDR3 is TGTGCCAGCAGTTACTCAGACAGGGGTGGGTACGAGCAGTACTTC.

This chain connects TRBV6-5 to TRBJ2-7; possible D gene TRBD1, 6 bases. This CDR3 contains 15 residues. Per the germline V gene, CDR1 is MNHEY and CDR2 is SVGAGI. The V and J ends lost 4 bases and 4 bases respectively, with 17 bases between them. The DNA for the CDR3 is TGTGCCAGCAGTTCTCCGGGAAGGGGGTGGTACGAGCAGTACTTC. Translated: CASSSPGRGWYEQYF.

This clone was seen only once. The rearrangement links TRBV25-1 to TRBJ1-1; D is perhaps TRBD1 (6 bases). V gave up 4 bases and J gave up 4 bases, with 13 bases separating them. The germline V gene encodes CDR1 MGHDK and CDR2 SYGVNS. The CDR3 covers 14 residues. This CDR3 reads CASSGAGGGTEAFF. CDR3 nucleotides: TGTGCCAGCAGTGGGGCGGGGGGCGGCACTGAAGCTTTCTTT.

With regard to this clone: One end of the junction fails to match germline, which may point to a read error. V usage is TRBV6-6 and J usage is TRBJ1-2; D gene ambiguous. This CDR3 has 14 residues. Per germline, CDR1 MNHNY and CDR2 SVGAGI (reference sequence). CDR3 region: CASGKDAGNCGYTF. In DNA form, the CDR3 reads TGTGCCAGCGGTAAGGACGCTGGTAACTGTGGCTACACCTTC.

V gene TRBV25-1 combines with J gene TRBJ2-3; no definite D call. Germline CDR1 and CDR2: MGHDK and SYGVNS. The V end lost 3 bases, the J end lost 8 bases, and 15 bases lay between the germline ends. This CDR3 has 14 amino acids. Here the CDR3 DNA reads TGTGCCAGCAGTGACGTTGGCCCACGGAGTACGCAGTATTTT. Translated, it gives CASSDVGPRSTQYF. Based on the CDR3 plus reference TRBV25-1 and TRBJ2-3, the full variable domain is EADIYQTPRYLVIGTGKKITLECSQTMGHDKMYWYQQDPGMELHLIHYSYGVNSTEKGDLSSESTVSRIRTEHFPLTLESARPSHTSQYLCASSDVGPRSTQYFGPGTRLTVL.

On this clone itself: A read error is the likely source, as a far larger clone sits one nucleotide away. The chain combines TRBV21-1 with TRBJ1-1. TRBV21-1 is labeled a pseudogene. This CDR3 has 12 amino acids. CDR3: CASSTLYTEAFF. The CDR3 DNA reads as TGTGCCAGCAGCACTCTGTACACTGAAGCTTTCTTT.

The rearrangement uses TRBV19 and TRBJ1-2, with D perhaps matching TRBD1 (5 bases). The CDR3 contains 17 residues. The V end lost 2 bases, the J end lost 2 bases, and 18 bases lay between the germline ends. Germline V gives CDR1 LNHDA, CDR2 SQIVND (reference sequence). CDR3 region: CASSIITPSGGNYGYTF. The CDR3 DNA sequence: TGTGCCAGTAGTATAATTACACCGTCCGGGGGAAACTATGGCTACACCTTC.